The 6 T cell receptor beta chains in this list originate from one sample, sequenced in a study of siplizumab effects on memory and regulatory T cells. TCRdb's copy holds only in-frame clones and misses some; the assay was immunoSEQ multiplex PCR. The sample shows 90,000 to 130,000 clones, roughly 92% of them seen only once. Sequencing was performed on CD4+ T cells sorted from blood. The receptors were gathered from a human donor in good health.

The V and J genes are TRBV27 and TRBJ2-7; no reliable D call. The CDR3 loop spans 13 amino acids. Germline CDR1 reads MNHEY; CDR2 reads SMNVEV (reference sequence). Trimming left V 6 bases short and J 3 bases short, with 12 bases between. The CDR3: CASSSNRDYEQYF. Here the CDR3 DNA reads TGTGCCAGCAGCTCCAACAGAGACTACGAGCAGTACTTC.

The chain carries TRBV5-1 and TRBJ2-5; no reliable D call. Germline CDR1 is SGHRS and CDR2 is YFSETQ. CDR3 size: 15 residues. Between the trimmed V and J ends, which lost 4 bases and 4 bases, there was a span of 17 bases. The CDR3 nucleotides are TGCGCCAGCAGCCTAAAAATAACAAAAGGAGAGACCCAGTACTTC. Protein: CASSLKITKGETQYF.

This chain connects TRBV4-2 to TRBJ1-1, with D tentatively TRBD1 (6 bases). Germline assignment: CDR1 LGHNA and CDR2 YNFKEQ. The V and J ends lost 3 bases and 8 bases respectively, with 19 bases between them. The CDR3 has 15 residues. The CDR3 spells CASSQVFQGQSEAFF. DNA for the CDR3: TGTGCCAGCAGCCAGGTTTTCCAGGGACAATCCGAAGCTTTCTTT.

The chain carries TRBV5-8 and TRBJ2-7; 9 nucleotides align to TRBD1. Germline CDR1 reads SGHTS; CDR2 reads YDEGEE. The ends lost 6 bases at V and 2 bases at J; junction bases unmatched: 6. The CDR3 is made up of 14 amino acids. The CDR3 DNA reads TGTGCCAGCATACGACAGGGGGGGACCTACGAGCAGTACTTC. Translation: CASIRQGGTYEQYF.

The V and J genes are TRBV9 and TRBJ2-2, with TRBD1 identical over 7 bases. After removal of 4 bases from V and 1 base from J, the junction contained 13 bases not matched to a gene. Germline loops: CDR1 SGDLS, CDR2 YYNGEE. The CDR3 spans 18 residues. In DNA form, the CDR3 reads TGTGCCAGCAGCCCTCATAGGCCGGGACAGAAGAACACCGGGGAGCTGTTTTTT. It yields the protein CASSPHRPGQKNTGELFF.

The chain employs TRBV21-1 and TRBJ2-7; the table assigns TRBD1, which was not confirmed against the DNA. TRBV21-1 constitutes a pseudogene. There are 15 residues in the CDR3. CDR3 bases: TGTGCCACCCCCACCCGGGACAGGTCTACCTACGAGCAGTACTTC. It encodes CATPTRDRSTYEQYF.